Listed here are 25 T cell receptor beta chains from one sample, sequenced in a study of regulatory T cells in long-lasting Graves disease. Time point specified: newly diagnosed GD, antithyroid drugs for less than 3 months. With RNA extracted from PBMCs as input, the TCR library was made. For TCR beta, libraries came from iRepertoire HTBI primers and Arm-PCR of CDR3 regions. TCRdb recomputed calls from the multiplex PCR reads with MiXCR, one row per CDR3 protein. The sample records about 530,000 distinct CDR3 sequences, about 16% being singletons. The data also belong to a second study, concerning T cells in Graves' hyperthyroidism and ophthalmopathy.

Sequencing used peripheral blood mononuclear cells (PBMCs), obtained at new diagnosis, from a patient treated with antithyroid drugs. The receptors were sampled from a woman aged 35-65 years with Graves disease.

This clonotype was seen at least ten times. The CDR3 here is CASSERVSNQPQHF. In DNA form, the CDR3 reads TGTGCCAGCAGTGAAAGGGTCAGCAATCAGCCCCAGCATTTT. The chain links TRBV2 to TRBJ1-5; D call uncertain. The CDR3 has 14 residues. CDR1 SNHLY and CDR2 FYNNEI come from the germline V gene. V was cut by 2 bases and J by 1 base, with 6 bases left in between.

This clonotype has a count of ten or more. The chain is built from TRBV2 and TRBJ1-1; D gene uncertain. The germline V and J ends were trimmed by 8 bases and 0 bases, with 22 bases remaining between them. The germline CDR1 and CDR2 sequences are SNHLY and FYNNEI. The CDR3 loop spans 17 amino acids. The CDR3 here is CASRPPPRVRMNTEAFF. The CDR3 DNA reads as TGTGCCAGCCGGCCACCTCCGCGGGTGCGGATGAACACTGAAGCTTTCTTT.

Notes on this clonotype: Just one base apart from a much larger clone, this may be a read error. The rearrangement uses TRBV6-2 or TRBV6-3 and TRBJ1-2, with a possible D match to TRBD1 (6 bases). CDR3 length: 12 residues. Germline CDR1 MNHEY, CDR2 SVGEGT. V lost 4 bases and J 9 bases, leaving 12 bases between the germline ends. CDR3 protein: CASSSNRDRYTF. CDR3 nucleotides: TGTGCCAGCAGTTCCAACAGGGATCGCTACACCTTC.

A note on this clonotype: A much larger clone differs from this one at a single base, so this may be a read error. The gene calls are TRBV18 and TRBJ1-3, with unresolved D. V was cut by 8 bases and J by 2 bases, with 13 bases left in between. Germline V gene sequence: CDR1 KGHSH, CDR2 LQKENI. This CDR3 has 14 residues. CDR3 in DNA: TGTGCCAGCCCAGCCCCCGGCCCTGGAAACACCATATATTTT. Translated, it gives CASPAPGPGNTIYF.

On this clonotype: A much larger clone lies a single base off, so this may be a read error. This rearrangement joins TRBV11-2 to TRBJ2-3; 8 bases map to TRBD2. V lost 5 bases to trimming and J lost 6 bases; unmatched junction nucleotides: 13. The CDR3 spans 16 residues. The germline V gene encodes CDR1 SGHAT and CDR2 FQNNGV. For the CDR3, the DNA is TGTGCCAGCAGCGAAAGAACTAGCGGATATAAGGATACGCAGTATTTT. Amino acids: CASSERTSGYKDTQYF.

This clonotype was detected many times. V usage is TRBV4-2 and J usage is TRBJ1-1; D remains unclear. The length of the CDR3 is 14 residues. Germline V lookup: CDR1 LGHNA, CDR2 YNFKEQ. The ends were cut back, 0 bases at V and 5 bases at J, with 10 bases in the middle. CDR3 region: CASSQEGEGTEAFF. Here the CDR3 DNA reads TGTGCCAGCAGCCAAGAAGGAGAGGGAACTGAAGCTTTCTTT.

The CDR3, as DNA: TGTGCCAGCAGCCGAAGACAGGGGGCGGCTAATGAAAAACTGTTTTTT. This translates into CASSRRQGAANEKLFF. The V call is TRBV27, the J call TRBJ1-4; 10 positions match TRBD1. The CDR3 has 16 amino acids. J was trimmed by 3 bases and V by 6 bases; bases with no gene match: 7. CDR1 is MNHEY, CDR2 SMNVEV, per germline (reference sequence). Full variable domain (remainder filled in from reference TRBV27 and TRBJ1-4): EAQVTQNPRYLITVTGKKLTVTCSQNMNHEYMSWYRQDPGLGLRQIYYSMNVEVTDKGDVPEGYKVSRKEKRNFPLILESPSPNQTSLYFCASSRRQGAANEKLFFGSGTQLSVL.

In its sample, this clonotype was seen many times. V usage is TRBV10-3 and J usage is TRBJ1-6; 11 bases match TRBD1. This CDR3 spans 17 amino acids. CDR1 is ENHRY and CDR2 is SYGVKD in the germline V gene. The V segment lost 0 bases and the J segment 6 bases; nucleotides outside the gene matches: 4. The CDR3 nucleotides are TGTGCCATCAGTGAGTCAGGACAGGGGGCTGGTAATTCACCCCTCCACTTT. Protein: CAISESGQGAGNSPLHF.

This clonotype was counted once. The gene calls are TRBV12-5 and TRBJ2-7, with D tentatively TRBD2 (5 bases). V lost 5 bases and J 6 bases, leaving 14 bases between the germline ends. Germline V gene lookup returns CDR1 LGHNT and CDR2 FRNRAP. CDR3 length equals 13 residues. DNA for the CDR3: TGTGCTAGTGGTCCCGGGATGTTGGGCGAGCAGTACTTC. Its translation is CASGPGMLGEQYF.

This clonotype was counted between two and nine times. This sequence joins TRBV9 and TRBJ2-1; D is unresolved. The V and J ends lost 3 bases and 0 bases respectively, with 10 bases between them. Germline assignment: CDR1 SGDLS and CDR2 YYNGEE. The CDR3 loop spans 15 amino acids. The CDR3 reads CASSAATPSYNEQFF. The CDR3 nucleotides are TGTGCCAGCAGCGCCGCTACCCCCTCCTACAATGAGCAGTTCTTC.

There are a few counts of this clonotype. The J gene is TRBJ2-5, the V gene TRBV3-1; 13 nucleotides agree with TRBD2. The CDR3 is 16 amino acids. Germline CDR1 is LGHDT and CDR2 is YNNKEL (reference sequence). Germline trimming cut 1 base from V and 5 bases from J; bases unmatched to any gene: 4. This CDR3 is CASSQGLAGGKETQYF. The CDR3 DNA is TGTGCCAGCAGCCAAGGACTAGCGGGGGGTAAGGAGACCCAGTACTTC.

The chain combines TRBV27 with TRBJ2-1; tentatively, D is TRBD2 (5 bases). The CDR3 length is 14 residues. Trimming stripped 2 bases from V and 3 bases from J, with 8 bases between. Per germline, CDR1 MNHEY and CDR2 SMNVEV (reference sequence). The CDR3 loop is CASSLTRDYNEQFF. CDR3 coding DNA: TGTGCCAGCAGTTTAACCCGGGACTACAATGAGCAGTTCTTC.

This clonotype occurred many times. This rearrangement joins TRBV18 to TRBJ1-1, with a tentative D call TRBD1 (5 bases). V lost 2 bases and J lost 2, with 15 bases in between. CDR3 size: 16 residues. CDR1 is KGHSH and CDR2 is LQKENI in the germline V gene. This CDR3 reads CASSPISGLGNTEAFF. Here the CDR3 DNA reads TGTGCCAGCTCACCAATCTCGGGACTAGGAAACACTGAAGCTTTCTTT.

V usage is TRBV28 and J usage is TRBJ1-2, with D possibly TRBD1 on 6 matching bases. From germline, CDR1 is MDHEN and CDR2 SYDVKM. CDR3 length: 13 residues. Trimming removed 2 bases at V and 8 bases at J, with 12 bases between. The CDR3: CASSLPGAGGYTF. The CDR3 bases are TGTGCCAGCAGTTTACCGGGGGCAGGAGGCTACACCTTC.

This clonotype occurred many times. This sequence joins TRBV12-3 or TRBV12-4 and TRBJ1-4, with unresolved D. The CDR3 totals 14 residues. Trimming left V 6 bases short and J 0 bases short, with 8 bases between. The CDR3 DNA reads TGTGCCAGCAGAGGGCCCACAACTAATGAAAAACTGTTTTTT. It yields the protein CASRGPTTNEKLFF.

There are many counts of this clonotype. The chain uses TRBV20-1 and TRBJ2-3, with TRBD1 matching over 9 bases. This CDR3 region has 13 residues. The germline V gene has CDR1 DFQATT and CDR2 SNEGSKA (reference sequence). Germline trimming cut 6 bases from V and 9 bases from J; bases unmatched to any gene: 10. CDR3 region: CSATGGTIQTQYF. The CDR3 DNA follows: TGCAGTGCGACAGGGGGGACGATACAGACGCAGTATTTT.

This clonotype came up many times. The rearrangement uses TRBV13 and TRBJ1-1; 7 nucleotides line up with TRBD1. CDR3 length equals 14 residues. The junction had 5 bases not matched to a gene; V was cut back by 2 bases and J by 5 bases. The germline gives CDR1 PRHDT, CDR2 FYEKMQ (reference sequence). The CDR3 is CASSLRQGRTEAFF. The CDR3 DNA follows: TGTGCCAGCAGCTTACGACAGGGAAGAACTGAAGCTTTCTTT. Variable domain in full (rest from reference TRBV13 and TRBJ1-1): AAGVIQSPRHLIKEKRETATLKCYPIPRHDTVYWYQQGPGQDPQFLISFYEKMQSDKGSIPDRFSAQQFSDYHSELNMSSLELGDSALYFCASSLRQGRTEAFFGQGTRLTVV.

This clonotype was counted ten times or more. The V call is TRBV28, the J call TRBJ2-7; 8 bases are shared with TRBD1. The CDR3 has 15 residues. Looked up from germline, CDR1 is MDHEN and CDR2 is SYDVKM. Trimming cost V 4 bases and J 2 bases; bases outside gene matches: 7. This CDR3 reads CASSSSGTGTYEQYF. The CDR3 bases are TGTGCCAGCAGTTCCTCCGGGACAGGTACCTACGAGCAGTACTTC.

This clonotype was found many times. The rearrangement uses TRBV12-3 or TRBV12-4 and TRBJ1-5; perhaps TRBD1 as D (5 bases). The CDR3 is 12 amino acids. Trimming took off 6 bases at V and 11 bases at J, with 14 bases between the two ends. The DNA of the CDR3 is TGTGCCAGCAGCCCATCCCGGGGGGCCCAGCATTTT. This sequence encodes CASSPSRGAQHF.

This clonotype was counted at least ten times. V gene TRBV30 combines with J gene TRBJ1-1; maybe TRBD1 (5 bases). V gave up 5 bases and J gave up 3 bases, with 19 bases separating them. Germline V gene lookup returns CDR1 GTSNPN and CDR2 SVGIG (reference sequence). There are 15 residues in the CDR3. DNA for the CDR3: TGTGCCTGGTCGGGGCCCAACAAAGGATACACTGAAGCTTTCTTT. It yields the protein CAWSGPNKGYTEAFF.

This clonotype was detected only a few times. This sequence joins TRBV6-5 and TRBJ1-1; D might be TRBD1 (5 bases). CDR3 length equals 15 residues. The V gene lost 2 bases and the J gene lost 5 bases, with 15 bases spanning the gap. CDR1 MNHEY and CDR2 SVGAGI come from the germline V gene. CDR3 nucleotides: TGTGCCAGCAGTTACATTAAGGGGCCATGGACTGAAGCTTTCTTT. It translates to CASSYIKGPWTEAFF.

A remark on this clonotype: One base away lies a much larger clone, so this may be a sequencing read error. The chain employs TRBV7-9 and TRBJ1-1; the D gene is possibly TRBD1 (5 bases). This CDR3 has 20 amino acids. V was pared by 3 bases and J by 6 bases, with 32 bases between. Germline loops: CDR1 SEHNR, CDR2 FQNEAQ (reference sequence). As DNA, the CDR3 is TGTGCCAGCAGCTTCGGGGGATGGGAGATTGGTCCGGGGAGGTACGCTGAAGCTTTCTTT. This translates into CASSFGGWEIGPGRYAEAFF. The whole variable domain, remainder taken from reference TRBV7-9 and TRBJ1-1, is DTGVSQNPRHKITKRGQNVTFRCDPISEHNRLYWYRQTLGQGPEFLTYFQNEAQLEKSRLLSDRFSAERPKGSFSTLEIQRTEQGDSAMYLCASSFGGWEIGPGRYAEAFFGQGTRLTVV.

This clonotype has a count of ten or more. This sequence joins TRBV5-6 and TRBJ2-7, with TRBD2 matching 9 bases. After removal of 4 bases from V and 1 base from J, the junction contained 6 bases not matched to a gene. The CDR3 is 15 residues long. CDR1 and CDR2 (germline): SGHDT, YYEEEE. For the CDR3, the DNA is TGTGCCAGCAGCACTGGAGCGGGGGGATCCTACGAGCAGTACTTC. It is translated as CASSTGAGGSYEQYF.

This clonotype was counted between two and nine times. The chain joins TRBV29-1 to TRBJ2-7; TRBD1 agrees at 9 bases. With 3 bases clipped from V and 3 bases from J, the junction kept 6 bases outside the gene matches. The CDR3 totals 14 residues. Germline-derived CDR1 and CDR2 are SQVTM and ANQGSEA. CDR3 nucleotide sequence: TGCAGCGTTGATGGGACAGGGAGAGACTACGAGCAGTACTTC. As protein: CSVDGTGRDYEQYF.

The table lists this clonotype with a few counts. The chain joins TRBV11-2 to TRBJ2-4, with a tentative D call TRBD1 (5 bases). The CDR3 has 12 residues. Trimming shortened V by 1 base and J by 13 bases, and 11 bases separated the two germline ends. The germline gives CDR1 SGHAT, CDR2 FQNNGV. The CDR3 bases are TGTGCCAGCAGCTTAGCCCAGGGTTCGCAGTACTTC. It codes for CASSLAQGSQYF.